Listed below are T cell receptor beta chains from one sample, sequenced in a study of blood T cell repertoires in COVID-19. Assay: immunoSEQ multiplex PCR; the TCRdb copy retains only in-frame clones and omits some. Of approximately 200,000 clones listed, roughly nine tenths are singletons. Sequenced sample: PBMCs or T cells enriched from blood (not recorded which). The receptor source for this set is a woman aged 18-29 years in a cohort exposed to, infected with or recovered from COVID-19 (not recorded which). CDR3s include the opening cysteine and the closing phenylalanine or tryptophan. Fields, in order: CDR3 protein, CDR3 DNA, J gene, D gene, V gene, clone size. D genes are given only for firm matches. Only some rows state a clone size, as once, few, many or a class for expanded clones.

CDR3: CASIDEGQETQYF
DNA: TGTGCCAGCATCGACGAGGGACAAGAGACCCAGTACTTC
J: TRBJ2-5
D: -
V: TRBV3-1/TRBV3-2
size: -

CDR3: CASSLVGSSNEQFF
DNA: TGTGCCAGCAGCCTCGTGGGGAGTAGTAATGAGCAGTTCTTC
J: TRBJ2-1
D: -
V: TRBV7-3
size: -

CDR3: CASSEGAGSTEAFF
DNA: TGTGCCAGCAGTGAGGGGGCAGGTAGCACTGAAGCTTTCTTT
J: TRBJ1-1
D: TRBD1
V: TRBV28
size: -

CDR3: CASSWGFRAGIVDTQYF
DNA: TGTGCCAGCAGTTGGGGGTTCCGAGCGGGAATCGTGGATACGCAGTATTTT
J: TRBJ2-3
D: TRBD2
V: TRBV6-2/TRBV6-3
size: -

CDR3: CASSLEAVGGNQPQHF
DNA: TGTGCCAGCAGCTTAGAGGCGGTAGGGGGCAATCAGCCCCAGCATTTT
J: TRBJ1-5
D: -
V: TRBV7-2
size: -

CDR3: CASSGTAPDQPQHF
DNA: TGTGCCAGCAGTGGGACTGCGCCGGATCAGCCCCAGCATTTT
J: TRBJ1-5
D: -
V: TRBV2
size: -

CDR3: CASSWETGEVGELFF
DNA: TGTGCCAGCAGCTGGGAGACAGGGGAAGTCGGGGAGCTGTTTTTT
J: TRBJ2-2
D: TRBD1
V: TRBV7-9
size: -

CDR3: CASSQFAGEQFF
DNA: TGTGCCAGCAGCCAGTTCGCCGGGGAGCAGTTCTTC
J: TRBJ2-1
D: -
V: TRBV3-1/TRBV3-2
size: -

CDR3: CASIEIPGLDLNEQFF
DNA: TGTGCCAGCATCGAGATACCGGGACTAGACCTCAATGAGCAGTTCTTC
J: TRBJ2-1
D: TRBD2
V: TRBV7-8
size: -

CDR3: CASSPDRARNYGYTF
DNA: TGTGCCAGCAGCCCAGACAGGGCTCGGAACTATGGCTACACCTTC
J: TRBJ1-2
D: TRBD1
V: TRBV7-9
size: -

CDR3: CASSQDSRQGNTEAFF
DNA: TGCGCCAGCAGCCAGGATTCCCGACAGGGGAACACTGAAGCTTTCTTT
J: TRBJ1-1
D: TRBD1
V: TRBV4-1
size: -

CDR3: CASSSWQGARGYTF
DNA: TGTGCCAGTAGCTCCTGGCAGGGGGCGCGGGGCTACACCTTC
J: TRBJ1-2
D: TRBD1
V: TRBV19
size: -

CDR3: CATSAEGNTEAFF
DNA: TGTGCCACCAGTGCCGAGGGGAACACTGAAGCTTTCTTT
J: TRBJ1-1
D: -
V: TRBV24-1
size: -

CDR3: CASSSSGLAPNEQFF
DNA: TGTGCCAGCAGCTCTAGCGGGTTAGCCCCCAATGAGCAGTTCTTC
J: TRBJ2-1
D: TRBD2
V: TRBV13
size: -

CDR3: CASSGPGQGTEAFF
DNA: TGTGCCAGCTCAGGACCGGGACAGGGTACTGAAGCTTTCTTT
J: TRBJ1-1
D: TRBD1
V: TRBV18
size: -

CDR3: CASSLGSVANTGELFF
DNA: TGTGCCAGCAGCTTGGGGTCGGTCGCGAACACCGGGGAGCTGTTTTTT
J: TRBJ2-2
D: -
V: TRBV5-5
size: -

CDR3: CASSLDRNTEAFF
DNA: TGCGCCAGCAGCCTGGACAGAAACACTGAAGCTTTCTTT
J: TRBJ1-1
D: -
V: TRBV5-1
size: once

CDR3: CSVRYVGGNTGELFF
DNA: TGCAGCGTCCGATACGTGGGAGGGAACACCGGGGAGCTGTTTTTT
J: TRBJ2-2
D: -
V: TRBV29-1
size: -

CDR3: CASSLGGLASQETQYF
DNA: TGCGCCAGCAGCTTGGGTGGACTAGCGAGCCAAGAGACCCAGTACTTC
J: TRBJ2-5
D: TRBD2
V: TRBV5-1
size: -

CDR3: CASSLRASSGSTDTQYF
DNA: TGTGCCAGCAGCTTAAGGGCTAGTAGCGGGAGTACAGATACGCAGTATTTT
J: TRBJ2-3
D: TRBD2
V: TRBV11-3
size: -

CDR3: CASSYSFPGQLGEQYF
DNA: TGTGCCAGCAGTTATTCGTTTCCGGGACAACTGGGTGAGCAGTACTTC
J: TRBJ2-7
D: -
V: TRBV6-5
size: -

CDR3: CASSSDSPSGNTIYF
DNA: TGTGCCAGCAGTTCGGACAGCCCCTCTGGAAACACCATATATTTT
J: TRBJ1-3
D: -
V: TRBV28
size: -

CDR3: CASGGQGGNQPQHF
DNA: TGTGCCAGTGGGGGACAGGGAGGTAATCAGCCCCAGCATTTT
J: TRBJ1-5
D: TRBD1
V: TRBV19
size: -

CDR3: CASSPYRGRAGEQYF
DNA: TGTGCCAGTAGCCCTTATCGGGGAAGGGCTGGGGAGCAGTACTTC
J: TRBJ2-7
D: -
V: TRBV19
size: few

CDR3: CASSPSRGLSNQPQHF
DNA: TGTGCCAGCAGCCCTTCCAGAGGGCTTAGCAATCAGCCCCAGCATTTT
J: TRBJ1-5
D: -
V: TRBV28
size: -

CDR3: CAWRSGSGRKNNEQFF
DNA: TGTGCCTGGAGGTCCGGGAGCGGGAGGAAGAACAATGAGCAGTTCTTC
J: TRBJ2-1
D: TRBD2
V: TRBV30
size: once

CDR3: CAISESLAGGWNTEAFF
DNA: TGTGCCATCAGTGAGTCGTTGGCAGGGGGTTGGAACACTGAAGCTTTCTTT
J: TRBJ1-1
D: TRBD1
V: TRBV10-3
size: -

CDR3: CASSPGTGGYNEQFF
DNA: TGTGCCAGCTCACCAGGAACAGGGGGATACAATGAGCAGTTCTTC
J: TRBJ2-1
D: TRBD1
V: TRBV18
size: -

CDR3: CASSPQREGNEQFF
DNA: TGTGCCAGCAGCCCCCAAAGGGAGGGGAATGAGCAGTTCTTC
J: TRBJ2-1
D: TRBD2
V: TRBV28
size: -

CDR3: CASSGYGGYNNEQFF
DNA: TGTGCCAGCAGCGGGTATGGGGGGTACAATAATGAGCAGTTCTTC
J: TRBJ2-1
D: -
V: TRBV9
size: -

CDR3: CASSERQGNIQHF
DNA: TGTGCCAGCAGCGAGAGACAGGGGAACATTCAGCACTTC
J: TRBJ2-4
D: TRBD1
V: TRBV7-3
size: -

CDR3: CSVGSGSGGYTF
DNA: TGCAGCGTTGGGTCGGGATCGGGGGGCTACACCTTC
J: TRBJ1-2
D: -
V: TRBV29-1
size: -

CDR3: CASSQDPGTPYNEQFF
DNA: TGTGCCAGCAGCCAAGACCCCGGGACACCCTACAATGAGCAGTTCTTC
J: TRBJ2-1
D: -
V: TRBV3-1/TRBV3-2
size: -

CDR3: CASSFGQGANYGYTF
DNA: TGTGCCAGCAGCTTCGGACAGGGGGCGAACTATGGCTACACCTTC
J: TRBJ1-2
D: TRBD1
V: TRBV5-4
size: -

CDR3: CASSSGSPLHF
DNA: TGTGCCAGCAGCTCAGGCTCACCCCTCCACTTT
J: TRBJ1-6
D: -
V: TRBV6-2/TRBV6-3
size: -

CDR3: CASSSSGGSDTQYF
DNA: TGTGCCAGCAGTTCCAGCGGGGGGAGCGATACGCAGTATTTT
J: TRBJ2-3
D: TRBD2
V: TRBV6-5
size: -

CDR3: CASSPPGTFGYTF
DNA: TGTGCCAGCAGCCCACCTGGGACATTCGGCTACACCTTC
J: TRBJ1-2
D: -
V: TRBV14
size: -

CDR3: CASSEQRLAGATDTQYF
DNA: TGTGCCAGCAGCGAACAACGACTAGCGGGAGCCACAGATACGCAGTATTTT
J: TRBJ2-3
D: TRBD2
V: TRBV7-8
size: once

CDR3: CASSEGTGSPNYGYTF
DNA: TGTGCCAGCAGTGAAGGGACAGGCAGCCCTAACTATGGCTACACCTTC
J: TRBJ1-2
D: TRBD1
V: TRBV6-1
size: -

CDR3: CASSIGGRNYGYTF
DNA: TGTGCCAGTAGTATCGGGGGGCGAAACTATGGCTACACCTTC
J: TRBJ1-2
D: -
V: TRBV19
size: -

CDR3: CATSRDGEISHYNEQFF
DNA: TGTGCCACCAGCAGAGATGGAGAGATTTCCCACTACAATGAGCAGTTCTTC
J: TRBJ2-1
D: -
V: TRBV15
size: -

CDR3: CASSVTGRTGELFF
DNA: TGTGCCAGCAGCGTAACAGGTCGCACCGGGGAGCTGTTTTTT
J: TRBJ2-2
D: -
V: TRBV9
size: -

CDR3: CASSLELAATYEQYF
DNA: TGTGCCAGCAGCTTGGAACTAGCGGCTACCTACGAGCAGTACTTC
J: TRBJ2-7
D: TRBD2
V: TRBV5-6
size: -

CDR3: CASSLWTVKHQPQHF
DNA: TGTGCCAGCAGTCTATGGACAGTTAAGCATCAGCCCCAGCATTTT
J: TRBJ1-5
D: -
V: TRBV2
size: -

CDR3: CASSLGTAYEQYF
DNA: TGTGCCAGCAGTTTAGGGACAGCCTACGAGCAGTACTTC
J: TRBJ2-7
D: TRBD1
V: TRBV27
size: -

CDR3: CASSRLGGGSPLHF
DNA: TGTGCCAGCAGTAGACTGGGAGGAGGTTCACCCCTCCACTTT
J: TRBJ1-6
D: -
V: TRBV6-6
size: -

CDR3: CASSAGRLAEPTYEQYF
DNA: TGTGCCAGCAGTGCTGGGCGACTAGCGGAGCCCACCTACGAGCAGTACTTC
J: TRBJ2-7
D: TRBD2
V: TRBV6-1
size: -

CDR3: CASSFPGQETYGYTF
DNA: TGTGCCAGCAGCTTCCCGGGACAGGAGACCTATGGCTACACCTTC
J: TRBJ1-2
D: TRBD1
V: TRBV7-9
size: -

CDR3: CAISQGEEQFF
DNA: TGTGCCATCAGTCAGGGGGAAGAGCAGTTCTTC
J: TRBJ2-1
D: TRBD1
V: TRBV10-3
size: -

CDR3: CAWSLVQLNSPLHF
DNA: TGTGCCTGGAGTCTTGTACAGTTGAATTCACCCCTCCACTTT
J: TRBJ1-6
D: -
V: TRBV30
size: -

CDR3: CASSESAGNYGYTF
DNA: TGTGCCAGCAGTGAATCTGCAGGGAACTATGGCTACACCTTC
J: TRBJ1-2
D: -
V: TRBV6-1
size: -

CDR3: CASRQGSFVYTF
DNA: TGTGCCAGCAGGCAGGGGTCCTTTGTCTACACCTTC
J: TRBJ1-2
D: -
V: TRBV2
size: -

CDR3: CASSFGREDYGYTF
DNA: TGTGCCAGCAGCTTTGGCAGGGAGGACTATGGCTACACCTTC
J: TRBJ1-2
D: -
V: TRBV13
size: -

CDR3: CASRLAGQGDGNTIYF
DNA: TGTGCAAGTCGCTTAGCGGGACAGGGCGACGGAAACACCATATATTTT
J: TRBJ1-3
D: -
V: TRBV12-2
size: -

CDR3: CASNSVHRDSSTDTQYF
DNA: TGCGCCAGCAACTCAGTACACAGGGATTCTAGCACAGATACGCAGTATTTT
J: TRBJ2-3
D: -
V: TRBV5-1
size: -